Listed below are T cell receptor beta chains from one sample, sequenced in a study of identical twins. MiXCR was run by TCRdb on the 5' RACE reads, yielding one entry per CDR3 protein. The sample shows roughly 500,000 distinct CDR3 sequences, roughly a fifth of them seen only once. The same data also went into a second study, on T cells expressing NK-cell markers.

Sequencing was performed on CD4+ T cells sorted from blood. The receptor source for this set is a woman aged 18-35 years in good health. Both conserved end residues are part of each CDR3. The order of the fields is clone size, V gene, D gene, J gene, CDR3 DNA, CDR3 protein. D genes are given only for firm matches. Only some rows state a clone size, as once, few, many or a class for expanded clones.

size: few
V: TRBV20-1
D: TRBD2
J: TRBJ2-3
DNA: TGCAGTGCTCGACTAGCGGGAGTTTCGGATACGCAGTATTTT
CDR3: CSARLAGVSDTQYF

size: few
V: TRBV5-1
D: -
J: TRBJ2-2
DNA: TGCGCCAGCAGCTTGGCAACAGCGAACACCGGGGAGCTGTTTTTT
CDR3: CASSLATANTGELFF

size: -
V: TRBV20-1
D: TRBD1
J: TRBJ2-7
DNA: TGCAGTGCCCAGACGACAGGGGGCCTACTCGAGCAGTACTTC
CDR3: CSAQTTGGLLEQYF

size: many
V: TRBV6-5
D: -
J: TRBJ1-2
DNA: TGTGCCAGCAGTTACTCGAACGCGGACCGTCGGGGCTACACCTTC
CDR3: CASSYSNADRRGYTF

size: many
V: TRBV20-1
D: TRBD1
J: TRBJ2-2
DNA: TGCAGTGCTAGAAGGGGGCCCGGGGAGCTGTTTTTT
CDR3: CSARRGPGELFF

size: -
V: TRBV12-3/TRBV12-4
D: -
J: TRBJ2-1
DNA: TGTGCCAGCAGTTTGGACTCCGCTGGGCCGTTCTTC
CDR3: CASSLDSAGPFF

size: -
V: TRBV10-3
D: TRBD2
J: TRBJ2-2
DNA: TGTGCCTCCTTCCCCCAAGCGGGAGGGGGCACCGGGGAGCTGTTTTTT
CDR3: CASFPQAGGGTGELFF

size: -
V: TRBV24-1
D: TRBD2
J: TRBJ2-7
DNA: TGTGCCACCAGTGATTGGGAGCGGGAGGACCCCTACGAGCAGTACTTC
CDR3: CATSDWEREDPYEQYF

size: many
V: TRBV12-3/TRBV12-4
D: -
J: TRBJ1-2
DNA: TGTGCCAGCAGTTTGCTGCAGGGTGATGGCTACACCTTC
CDR3: CASSLLQGDGYTF

size: -
V: TRBV3-1
D: TRBD1
J: TRBJ2-7
DNA: TGTGCCAGCAGCCAAGTCTCTACGACAGGGCGATACGAGCAGTACTTC
CDR3: CASSQVSTTGRYEQYF

size: many
V: TRBV13
D: -
J: TRBJ2-1
DNA: TGTGCCAGCAGCTTGAGGCGGAATGAGCAGTTCTTC
CDR3: CASSLRRNEQFF

size: few
V: TRBV6-1
D: -
J: TRBJ2-3
DNA: TGTGCCAGCAGTGGACAGGCCCGGAGCGTAGATACGCAGTATTTT
CDR3: CASSGQARSVDTQYF

size: few
V: TRBV12-3/TRBV12-4
D: -
J: TRBJ2-3
DNA: TGTGCCAGCAGTTTCAGGGTTGCAGATACGCAGTATTTT
CDR3: CASSFRVADTQYF

size: -
V: TRBV20-1
D: TRBD2
J: TRBJ2-1
DNA: TGCAGTGCTACGGGACTAGCGGGGGGGCCGGTATTCTTC
CDR3: CSATGLAGGPVFF

size: few
V: TRBV5-1
D: -
J: TRBJ2-7
DNA: TGCGCCAGCAGCTTTGACAGCCAGGGCTACGAGCAGTACTTC
CDR3: CASSFDSQGYEQYF

size: few
V: TRBV20-1
D: -
J: TRBJ2-5
DNA: TGCAGTGCTAGAGATCCCCGGGACATACAAGAGACCCAGTACTTC
CDR3: CSARDPRDIQETQYF

size: -
V: TRBV6-6
D: -
J: TRBJ2-7
DNA: TGTGCCAGCAGGTCGAACGGTGAGCAGTACTTC
CDR3: CASRSNGEQYF

size: few
V: TRBV20-1
D: TRBD2
J: TRBJ2-7
DNA: TGCAGTGCCGTACCGCTTACTAGCGGGAGCTACGAGCAGTACTTC
CDR3: CSAVPLTSGSYEQYF

size: few
V: TRBV7-9
D: -
J: TRBJ2-7
DNA: TGTGCCAGCAGCTTTTCGGGACCGCAGTACTTC
CDR3: CASSFSGPQYF

size: -
V: TRBV7-2
D: -
J: TRBJ2-2
DNA: TGTGCCAGCAGCCCGCAGGGCGGCGGGGAGCTGTTTTTT
CDR3: CASSPQGGGELFF

size: -
V: TRBV24-1
D: -
J: TRBJ2-1
DNA: TGTGCCACCAGTGAGGGTAGGGACTACAATGAGCAGTTCTTC
CDR3: CATSEGRDYNEQFF

size: -
V: TRBV25-1
D: TRBD2
J: TRBJ2-5
DNA: TGTGCCAGCAGTGACAATCTAGCGGGAGAGACCCAGTACTTC
CDR3: CASSDNLAGETQYF

size: -
V: TRBV7-2
D: -
J: TRBJ2-1
DNA: TGTGCCAGCAGCACAACTCGGGACTTCTTCAATGAGCAGTTCTTC
CDR3: CASSTTRDFFNEQFF

size: few
V: TRBV5-6
D: TRBD1
J: TRBJ1-1
DNA: TGTGCCAGCAGCTTACCGGGACAGGGAATGGAAGCTGAAGCTTTCTTT
CDR3: CASSLPGQGMEAEAFF

size: -
V: TRBV20-1
D: -
J: TRBJ2-7
DNA: TGCAGTGCAGGACGCCAAGTGGGTGCGGACGAGCAGTACTTC
CDR3: CSAGRQVGADEQYF

size: -
V: TRBV18
D: -
J: TRBJ1-1
DNA: TGTGCCAGCTCTATTAGGGTTGATATGACTGAAGCTTTCTTT
CDR3: CASSIRVDMTEAFF

size: -
V: TRBV6-1
D: -
J: TRBJ1-1
DNA: TGTGCCAGCAGTGGGCGGGGCATGAACACTGAAGCTTTCTTT
CDR3: CASSGRGMNTEAFF

size: many
V: TRBV12-3/TRBV12-4
D: TRBD1
J: TRBJ1-6
DNA: TGTGCCAGCAGTTTAGGACAGGGAGGTGGTTCACCCCTCCACTTT
CDR3: CASSLGQGGGSPLHF

size: few
V: TRBV7-9
D: -
J: TRBJ2-3
DNA: TGTGCCAGCATCCCCTTTACTGGCACAGATACGCAGTATTTT
CDR3: CASIPFTGTDTQYF

size: many
V: TRBV7-2
D: -
J: TRBJ1-5
DNA: TGTGCCAGCAGCTTATGGGGTCAGCCCCAGCATTTT
CDR3: CASSLWGQPQHF

size: -
V: TRBV5-1
D: TRBD1
J: TRBJ2-3
DNA: TGCGCCAGCAGCATGGGACAGGGTCCACGGGGGACGCAGTATTTT
CDR3: CASSMGQGPRGTQYF

size: -
V: TRBV5-1
D: -
J: TRBJ2-3
DNA: TGCGCCAGCAGCTTATCGGGGCTGGAAAATACGCAGTATTTT
CDR3: CASSLSGLENTQYF

size: -
V: TRBV20-1
D: TRBD1
J: TRBJ2-5
DNA: TGCAGTGCTAGACAACAGGGGGCCGGGGCCGAGACCCAGTACTTC
CDR3: CSARQQGAGAETQYF

size: few
V: TRBV11-3
D: TRBD2
J: TRBJ2-1
DNA: TGTGCCAGCAGCTCAAGTTGGCTAGCGGGGGTCAATGAGCAGTTCTTC
CDR3: CASSSSWLAGVNEQFF

size: many
V: TRBV12-3/TRBV12-4
D: TRBD2
J: TRBJ2-1
DNA: TGTGCCAGCAGTAGACTAGCGGGAGACCATGAGCAGTTCTTC
CDR3: CASSRLAGDHEQFF

size: -
V: TRBV6-6
D: TRBD1
J: TRBJ1-2
DNA: TGTGCCAGCACCCAGGGACAGGGCTATGGCTACACCTTC
CDR3: CASTQGQGYGYTF

size: -
V: TRBV6-1
D: TRBD2
J: TRBJ2-4
DNA: TGTGCCAGCATATTGTCGGCGGGAGTTAACATTCAGTACTTC
CDR3: CASILSAGVNIQYF

size: many
V: TRBV6-6
D: -
J: TRBJ1-2
DNA: TGTGCCAGCAGAAGGGATGAAAACTATGGCTACACCTTC
CDR3: CASRRDENYGYTF

size: few
V: TRBV6-5
D: -
J: TRBJ1-4
DNA: TGTGCCAGCAGTTATCGTCAGGGGATTTATGAAAAACTGTTTTTT
CDR3: CASSYRQGIYEKLFF

size: few
V: TRBV7-2
D: -
J: TRBJ1-6
DNA: TGTGCCAGCCGCCGAGAGGGGAATTCACCCCTCCACTTT
CDR3: CASRREGNSPLHF

size: many
V: TRBV11-1
D: -
J: TRBJ2-3
DNA: TGTGCCAGCAGCTTAGTGTTTGCAGCAAACTTAAAGACAGATACGCAGTATTTT
CDR3: CASSLVFAANLKTDTQYF

size: -
V: TRBV6-5
D: -
J: TRBJ2-7
DNA: TGTGCCAGCAGTTACAAGCTTTCTAGCGCCAACTCCTACGAGCAGTACTTC
CDR3: CASSYKLSSANSYEQYF

size: few
V: TRBV4-3
D: TRBD2
J: TRBJ2-1
DNA: TGCGCCAGCAGCCACCGAGCGGGAGGGGGTGATGAGCAGTTCTTC
CDR3: CASSHRAGGGDEQFF

size: few
V: TRBV20-1
D: -
J: TRBJ2-2
DNA: TGCAGTGCGAGGGACGGGAACACCGGGGAGCTGTTTTTT
CDR3: CSARDGNTGELFF

size: -
V: TRBV12-3/TRBV12-4
D: TRBD1
J: TRBJ1-2
DNA: TGTGCCAGCAGCACCCGGGACAGGGCTCTCGGCTACACCTTC
CDR3: CASSTRDRALGYTF

size: -
V: TRBV2
D: -
J: TRBJ1-1
DNA: TGTGCCAGCAGTGAAAAGGACGGTGAAGCTTTCTTT
CDR3: CASSEKDGEAFF

size: -
V: TRBV4-1
D: -
J: TRBJ2-1
DNA: TGCGCCAGCAGCCACCTCGGGGCAGTAAACAATGAGCAGTTCTTC
CDR3: CASSHLGAVNNEQFF

size: -
V: TRBV5-1
D: -
J: TRBJ2-7
DNA: TGCGCCAGCAGCTTCATAGACAGGAACTACGAGCAGTACTTC
CDR3: CASSFIDRNYEQYF

size: few
V: TRBV4-2
D: -
J: TRBJ2-7
DNA: TGTGCCAGCAGCCAAGTCCTAGCGTGGTACGAGCAGTACTTC
CDR3: CASSQVLAWYEQYF

size: few
V: TRBV6-1
D: TRBD2
J: TRBJ2-7
DNA: TGTGCCAGCAGTCAGAATCTAGCGGGGCCAAGCACCGAGCAGTACTTC
CDR3: CASSQNLAGPSTEQYF

size: few
V: TRBV4-2
D: -
J: TRBJ2-7
DNA: TGTGCCAGCAGCCAGAATCGATTGGAAGAGCAGTACTTC
CDR3: CASSQNRLEEQYF

size: few
V: TRBV15
D: -
J: TRBJ2-5
DNA: TGTGCCACCAGCACCGTAGAGACCCAGTACTTC
CDR3: CATSTVETQYF

size: few
V: TRBV20-1
D: -
J: TRBJ2-1
DNA: TGCAGTGCTAGTTCGACGGTCACGGGTCTGGTGAATGAGCAGTTCTTC
CDR3: CSASSTVTGLVNEQFF

size: -
V: TRBV29-1
D: -
J: TRBJ1-1
DNA: TGCAGCGTTGCAGGGAGGAAGGGAGTAAACACTGAAGCTTTCTTT
CDR3: CSVAGRKGVNTEAFF

size: -
V: TRBV20-1
D: -
J: TRBJ2-1
DNA: TGCAGTGCTAGAGTCGGTCGGGGGCTTACTTACAATGAGCAGTTCTTC
CDR3: CSARVGRGLTYNEQFF

size: few
V: TRBV11-2
D: -
J: TRBJ2-2
DNA: TGTGCCAGCAGCAAACTAGGACAGCGAGCGAACACCGGGGAGCTGTTTTTT
CDR3: CASSKLGQRANTGELFF

size: -
V: TRBV5-1
D: -
J: TRBJ1-2
DNA: TGCGCCAGCAGGCCAGATAACTATGGCTACACCTTC
CDR3: CASRPDNYGYTF